The clone carrying this TCR beta chain was seen only once. What it recognizes is unknown. A clone one base away is much larger, so this may be a read error. This specimen belongs to a study of T cells in Graves' hyperthyroidism and ophthalmopathy. General study points: In blood, most of the thyroid clonotypes expanded above 0.001 were also present. Researchers report that a 13 V-J model separated ophthalmopathy from stable hyperthyroidism.

It was RNA transcripts that yielded the amplified TCR beta CDR3 regions. First-round RT-PCR targeting the TCR CDR3 was performed with the HTBI primer set. TCRdb passed the multiplex PCR reads through MiXCR, listing each CDR3 protein once. The sample has over 500,000 distinct CDR3 sequences; 46% are singletons. Uncontrolled infection, other autoimmune disease, pregnancy or lactation excluded patients. Diagnosis rested on symptoms, serum thyroxine and TRAb, thyroid ultrasound, and orbital computed tomography. This CDR3 contains 13 residues. Germline lookup yields CDR1 LGHDT and CDR2 YNNKEL (reference sequence). V lost 4 bases and J lost 5, with 11 bases in between.

The chain employs TRBV3-1 and TRBJ1-2; D ambiguous. What was sequenced was peripheral blood or thyroid tissue (not recorded which). The sequence derives from an adult woman with Graves' disease, either hyperthyroidism or ophthalmopathy (not recorded which). The CDR3 region has the DNA TGTGCCAGCAGCCTACAGTGGGAGTATGGCTACACCTTC. Its translation is CASSLQWEYGYTF. The full variable domain, rest sourced from reference TRBV3-1 and TRBJ1-2, is DTAVSQTPKYLVTQMGNDKSIKCEQNLGHDTMYWYKQDSKKFLKIMFSYNNKELIINETVPNRFSPKSPDKAHLNLHINSLELGDSAVYFCASSLQWEYGYTFGSGTRLTVV.